The next 17 T cell receptor beta chains were all read from a single sample in a study of CD8+ T cells in alopecia areata. Investigators isolated RNA and reverse transcribed it into cDNA to act as the sequencing template. The repertoire was sequenced with immunoSEQ multiplex PCR; TCRdb's copy has only in-frame clones and lacks some. The data contain 160,000 or so clones, 67% of them seen just once; the ten biggest clones take up roughly an eighth. Sequences were derived from CD8+ T cells sorted from blood, sampled at week 0. Source of these receptors: a human donor with alopecia areata.

V is TRBV2 and J is TRBJ2-3; TRBD2 agrees at 7 bases. This CDR3 spans 16 amino acids. The ends lost 2 bases at V and 1 base at J; junction bases unmatched: 6. Germline CDR1 is SNHLY and CDR2 is FYNNEI. CDR3 coding DNA: TGTGCCAGCAGTGAATGGCCCCGGGGGGGCACAGATACGCAGTATTTT. Amino acid sequence: CASSEWPRGGTDTQYF.

The chain joins TRBV13 to TRBJ2-1, with 9 bases that match TRBD2. V lost 0 bases, J lost 2 bases, and 5 bases stayed unmatched. Germline-derived CDR1 and CDR2 are PRHDT and FYEKMQ (reference sequence). The CDR3 has 17 residues. The chain's CDR3 is CASSLGSGGAAYNEQFF. The CDR3, as DNA: TGTGCCAGCAGCTTAGGTAGCGGGGGAGCAGCCTACAATGAGCAGTTCTTC. Full variable domain (outside the CDR3, taken from reference TRBV13 and TRBJ2-1): AAGVIQSPRHLIKEKRETATLKCYPIPRHDTVYWYQQGPGQDPQFLISFYEKMQSDKGSIPDRFSAQQFSDYHSELNMSSLELGDSALYFCASSLGSGGAAYNEQFFGPGTRLTVL.

This clone turned up a few times. Other nucleotide sequences from this sample produce the same CDR3. CDR3 amino acids: CASSLGGGYTF. In nucleotides, the CDR3 is TGTGCCAGCAGCTTAGGGGGTGGCTACACCTTC. The rearrangement joins TRBV7-9 to TRBJ1-2; D ambiguous. Germline-derived CDR1 and CDR2 are SEHNR and FQNEAQ (reference sequence). Trimming stripped 1 base from V and 7 bases from J, with 4 bases between. This CDR3 contains 11 residues.

The chain joins TRBV6-1 to TRBJ1-2; D perhaps matches TRBD1 (5 bases). The CDR3 consists of 15 residues. Trimming cost V 3 bases and J 4 bases, with 15 bases left between them. The germline gives CDR1 MNHNS, CDR2 SASEGT. The DNA of the CDR3 is TGTGCCAGCAGTGACCGGCAGCCTAGGGGCTATGGCTACACCTTC. Its protein is CASSDRQPRGYGYTF.

The genes are TRBV29-1 and TRBJ1-3; D might be TRBD1 (6 bases). Trimming shortened V by 0 bases and J by 2 bases, and 11 bases separated the two germline ends. CDR3 size: 15 residues. CDR1 is SQVTM and CDR2 is ANQGSEA in the germline V gene. CDR3 nucleotides: TGCAGCGTTGAAGACCCCAGGGGAGCTGGAAACACCATATATTTT. The encoded protein is CSVEDPRGAGNTIYF.

Only a few counts were recorded for this clone. The rearrangement joins TRBV7-8 to TRBJ2-1; D gene uncertain. Germline V lookup: CDR1 SGHVS, CDR2 FQNEAQ. This CDR3 has 11 amino acids. Deletions cut 5 bases from V and 5 bases from J, with 4 bases between. CDR3 in amino acids: CASSTNNEQFF. The CDR3 nucleotides are TGTGCCAGCAGCACAAACAATGAGCAGTTCTTC.

The genes are TRBV9 and TRBJ2-5, with D perhaps TRBD2 (5 bases). The CDR3 consists of 15 residues. V was cut by 0 bases and J by 1 base, with 10 bases left in between. Looked up from germline, CDR1 is SGDLS and CDR2 is YYNGEE. CDR3 region: CASSVGGNPQETQYF. The CDR3 region has the DNA TGTGCCAGCAGCGTAGGAGGGAATCCCCAAGAGACCCAGTACTTC.

This chain uses TRBV15 with TRBJ1-5; D is undetermined. The CDR3 is 14 residues long. The V end was cut by 4 bases, the J end by 1 base, with 8 bases between. Germline V gives CDR1 LNHNV, CDR2 YYDKDF (reference sequence). The CDR3 here is CATSTAESNQPQHF. The CDR3 bases are TGTGCCACCAGCACGGCGGAGAGCAATCAGCCCCAGCATTTT.

This rearrangement joins TRBV27 to TRBJ2-3; D is ambiguous. The ends were cut back, 5 bases at V and 10 bases at J, with 13 bases in the middle. Germline V gene sequence: CDR1 MNHEY, CDR2 SMNVEV (reference sequence). There are 12 residues in the CDR3. The CDR3 nucleotides read TGTGCCAGCAGTCTTAGTTTCGGTCCGCAGTATTTT. Its protein product is CASSLSFGPQYF.

The chain uses TRBV7-8 and TRBJ2-3; 10 bases are shared with TRBD2. Germline CDR1 reads SGHVS; CDR2 reads FQNEAQ. V dropped 5 bases and J dropped 3; count of bases not matched to a gene: 5. CDR3 size: 15 residues. The CDR3 DNA sequence: TGTGCCAGCAGCGAACCAGCGGGGGGGACAGATACGCAGTATTTT. As protein: CASSEPAGGTDTQYF.

The chain combines TRBV13 with TRBJ2-1, with D possibly being TRBD1 (6 bases). Germline V gene lookup returns CDR1 PRHDT and CDR2 FYEKMQ (reference sequence). This CDR3 is 14 amino acids long. Between the trimmed V and J ends, which lost 0 bases and 5 bases, there was a span of 8 bases. CDR3 in DNA: TGTGCCAGCAGCTTAGGACAGGGTAACAATGAGCAGTTCTTC. This gives the protein CASSLGQGNNEQFF.

This clone was observed a few times. The chain carries TRBV11-3 and TRBJ2-1, with 9 bases matching TRBD1. The trim removed 7 bases at V and 0 bases at J, leaving 7 bases unmatched. CDR3 length: 16 amino acids. CDR1 and CDR2 (germline): SGHNT, YENEEA. The CDR3 DNA sequence: TGTGCCAGCACCCAAGGGACAGGGAACTCCTACAATGAGCAGTTCTTC. Translated, it gives CASTQGTGNSYNEQFF.

The genes are TRBV4-2 and TRBJ2-7; TRBD1 aligns across 8 bases. Germline values: CDR1 LGHNA, CDR2 YNFKEQ. CDR3 length equals 15 residues. V lost 4 bases to trimming and J lost 0 bases; unmatched junction nucleotides: 5. This CDR3 reads CASSLTGQVSYEQYF. The CDR3 DNA sequence: TGTGCCAGCAGCCTTACGGGACAGGTCTCCTACGAGCAGTACTTC.

The V gene is TRBV30, the J gene TRBJ1-1; D remains unclear. The CDR3 runs to 14 residues. CDR1 is GTSNPN, CDR2 SVGIG, per germline (reference sequence). Trimming cost V 8 bases and J 3 bases, with 19 bases left between them. The CDR3: CARQSVGSYTEAFF. DNA for the CDR3: TGTGCCCGGCAGTCAGTAGGGAGTTACACTGAAGCTTTCTTT.

The chain carries TRBV14 and TRBJ2-5; D is ambiguous. The CDR3 consists of 14 residues. V was pared by 5 bases and J by 5 bases, with 15 bases between. Germline V gene sequence: CDR1 SGHDN, CDR2 FVKESK. This chain's CDR3 is CASSSRLRAETQYF. CDR3 sequence (DNA): TGTGCCAGCAGCTCCAGACTTCGCGCTGAGACCCAGTACTTC.

CDR3 sequence reads: CATSRDWGGNTGELFF. The CDR3 nucleotides read TGTGCCACCAGCAGAGACTGGGGAGGGAACACCGGGGAGCTGTTTTTT. The chain couples TRBV15 to TRBJ2-2; D possibly corresponds to TRBD2 (6 bases). The V end lost 0 bases, the J end lost 1 base, and 9 bases lay between the germline ends. The CDR3 totals 16 residues. Germline V lookup: CDR1 LNHNV, CDR2 YYDKDF (reference sequence).

The chain combines TRBV9 with TRBJ1-5; 8 nucleotides line up with TRBD1. Looked up from germline, CDR1 is SGDLS and CDR2 is YYNGEE. With V trimmed by 4 bases and J by 4 bases, 7 bases remained unmatched. This CDR3 spans 15 amino acids. CDR3 residues: CASSPGQGWNQPQHF. In DNA, the CDR3 is TGTGCCAGCAGCCCCGGACAGGGTTGGAATCAGCCCCAGCATTTT.